The 6 T cell receptor beta chains listed next were all sequenced from one sample in a study of blood T cell repertoires in COVID-19. Profiled with immunoSEQ multiplex PCR; TCRdb holds only in-frame clones, not every one. The table includes 280,000 or so clones, about 85% detected once. The source material was PBMCs or T cells enriched from blood (not recorded which). The receptors originated from a woman in her forties or fifties who had recovered from COVID-19.

The chain carries TRBV5-5 and TRBJ2-3, with TRBD2 identical over 9 bases. Trimming took 8 bases from V and 2 from J; bases not matched to a gene: 6. Germline V CDR1 and CDR2: SGHKS, YYEKEE (reference sequence). The CDR3 runs 14 residues. Here the CDR3 DNA reads TGTGCCAGTTGGCTAGCGGGGAACACAGATACGCAGTATTTT. Translated: CASWLAGNTDTQYF.

The genes are TRBV7-2 and TRBJ2-7, with D unresolved. In germline, CDR1 is SGHTA, CDR2 FQGNSA. Between the trimmed V and J ends, which lost 3 bases and 2 bases, there was a span of 11 bases. The CDR3 has 14 residues. The CDR3 coding sequence is TGTGCCAGCAGCTTCGGAGTACTTGCCTACGAGCAGTACTTC. It encodes CASSFGVLAYEQYF.

This chain uses TRBV29-1 with TRBJ1-1; no definite D call. The CDR3 runs to 12 residues. CDR1 is SQVTM and CDR2 is ANQGSEA in the germline V gene. Deletions cut 0 bases from V and 5 bases from J, with 7 bases between. CDR3 nucleotide sequence: TGCAGCGTTGAAGATTGGAGGACTGAAGCTTTCTTT. It yields the protein CSVEDWRTEAFF. Full variable domain (outside the CDR3, taken from reference TRBV29-1 and TRBJ1-1): SAVISQKPSRDICQRGTSLTIQCQVDSQVTMMFWYRQQPGQSLTLIATANQGSEATYESGFVIDKFPISRPNLTFSTLTVSNMSPEDSSIYLCSVEDWRTEAFFGQGTRLTVV.

The V gene is TRBV2, the J gene TRBJ1-5, with 8 bases aligning to TRBD1. This CDR3 has 16 amino acids. Germline-derived CDR1 and CDR2 are SNHLY and FYNNEI. V was clipped by 6 bases and J by 0 bases; unmatched bases: 7. CDR3 residues: CASRVDRGDSNQPQHF. For the CDR3, the DNA is TGTGCCAGCAGGGTAGACAGGGGTGATAGCAATCAGCCCCAGCATTTT.

The chain has TRBV7-9 and TRBJ1-2, with D uncertain. The V gene's germline CDR1 is SEHNR and CDR2 FQNEAQ (reference sequence). V lost 2 bases and J lost 6, with 13 bases in between. The CDR3 consists of 14 residues. The CDR3 DNA reads TGTGCCAGCAGCTTAAGTAACGGGGTGGATGGCTACACCTTC. The encoded protein is CASSLSNGVDGYTF. The full variable domain, in which reference TRBV7-9 and TRBJ1-2 provide the parts outside the CDR3, is DTGVSQNPRHKITKRGQNVTFRCDPISEHNRLYWYRQTLGQGPEFLTYFQNEAQLEKSRLLSDRFSAERPKGSFSTLEIQRTEQGDSAMYLCASSLSNGVDGYTFGSGTRLTVV.

V gene TRBV11-2 combines with J gene TRBJ1-3; D is uncertain. The V end lost 0 bases, the J end lost 4 bases, and 10 bases lay between the germline ends. Germline CDR1 reads SGHAT; CDR2 reads FQNNGV. CDR3 length equals 15 residues. CDR3 region: CASSLDRGGGNTIYF. The DNA of the CDR3 is TGTGCCAGCAGCTTAGATCGGGGTGGGGGAAACACCATATATTTT.